This entry lists 2 T cell receptor beta chains sequenced from one sample in a study of cytomegalovirus exposure and HLA in healthy donors. PCR primers comprised 60 Vbeta and 13 Jbeta primers. The protocol was immunoSEQ multiplex PCR, while the TCRdb copy is restricted to in-frame clones and leaves out a portion. The sample lists approximately 94,000 clones; approximately 76% were seen once. The sample consisted of PBMCs. The receptors were sampled from a man aged 30 to 45 in good health and CMV-seropositive.

The rearrangement uses TRBV7-8 and TRBJ2-7, with D maybe TRBD2 (6 bases). This CDR3 spans 13 amino acids. The V gene lost 1 base and the J gene lost 8 bases, with 12 bases spanning the gap. In germline, CDR1 is SGHVS, CDR2 FQNEAQ. The CDR3 nucleotides read TGTGCCAGCAGCTTAGTGCGGACTATGAAGCAGTACGTC. This translates into CASSLVRTMKQYV.

The V call is TRBV6-5, the J call TRBJ1-2; the D gene is possibly TRBD1 (6 bases). The V gene lost 6 bases and the J gene lost 4 bases, with 15 bases spanning the gap. In germline, CDR1 is MNHEY, CDR2 SVGAGI. The CDR3 extends over 14 amino acids. The chain's CDR3 is CASRSPGQFYGYTF. The DNA for the CDR3 is TGTGCCAGCAGATCCCCGGGACAATTCTATGGCTACACCTTC.